What follows is one TCR beta chain and its context. What it binds is unknown. The data were obtained in a study of T cells in Graves' hyperthyroidism and ophthalmopathy. The wider study: Blood from the periphery was taken at initial diagnosis, before any treatment.

Notes on the study in general: In validation, the model predicted ophthalmopathy. These predictions came a median approximately six months before onset.

Patients counted as stable if ophthalmopathy did not develop within 18 months. Fresh 10 ml peripheral blood yielded PBMCs. Researchers took RNA transcripts and amplified the TCR beta CDR3 regions from them. First-round RT-PCR with HTBI primers amplified the TCR CDR3 region. A single record per CDR3 protein comes from TCRdb applying MiXCR to the multiplex PCR reads. This table holds around 350,000 distinct CDR3 sequences, about 13% found once. Trimming cost V 5 bases and J 6 bases, with 19 bases left between them. The CDR3 contains 15 residues. Germline V CDR1 and CDR2: SGHAT, FQNNGV. Sequenced material: blood. This chain uses TRBV11-2 with TRBJ1-1; maybe TRBD1 (5 bases). This receptor was taken from a woman between 18 and 30 years old with Graves' hyperthyroidism. In nucleotides, the CDR3 is TGTGCCAGCAGCGTGAGAACAGCCAGAGGGGCTGAAGCTTTCTTT. It yields the protein CASSVRTARGAEAFF.